Shown below are 27 T cell receptor beta chains from a single sample sequenced in a study of T cell repertoires in cytomegalovirus infection. TCRdb used MiXCR to reprocess the reads, holding one entry per CDR3 protein. Among hundreds of thousands of distinct CDR3 sequences listed, around 30% were seen once. These receptors have no known antigen. The input for sequencing was cultured PBMCs, taken from culture after CMV antigen stimulation. The source is a human donor in good health (CMV status not recorded). Some clones in this sample may be carry-over from other donors' samples.

The chain recombines TRBV18 with TRBJ1-3, with D possibly matching TRBD1 (6 bases). V lost 4 bases and J lost 7, with 17 bases in between. The CDR3 is made up of 15 amino acids. CDR1 and CDR2 (germline): KGHSH, LQKENI. This CDR3 reads CASSRATGTGNTIYF. The CDR3 region has the DNA TGTGCCAGCTCACGAGCCACAGGGACGGGTAACACCATATATTTT.

This clonotype showed up many times. The chain joins TRBV10-3 to TRBJ2-5; TRBD1 aligns across 9 bases. CDR1 ENHRY and CDR2 SYGVKD come from the germline V gene. The CDR3 is 14 amino acids. J gave up 2 bases and V 7 bases, and 5 bases lay outside the gene matches. The CDR3 DNA follows: TGTGCCATCAAAGGGGACAGGGCGCAAGAGACCCAGTACTTC. Its protein is CAIKGDRAQETQYF.

The CDR3 DNA reads as TGTGCCAGCAGCTTTCGACCGGATCCCCTATATGGCTACACCTTC. Translated, it gives CASSFRPDPLYGYTF. The J gene is TRBJ1-2, the V gene TRBV9; D is ambiguous. Per germline, CDR1 SGDLS and CDR2 YYNGEE. V shed 4 bases and J shed 5 bases, with 18 bases lying between them. The CDR3 is 15 residues long.

The sample holds a few counts of this clonotype. This chain joins TRBV12-3 or TRBV12-4 and TRBJ2-5, with 14 bases matching TRBD2. CDR3 length: 16 residues. The V segment lost 6 bases and the J segment 4 bases; nucleotides outside the gene matches: 7. CDR3 amino acids: CASSPGLAGVRETQYF. In nucleotides, the CDR3 is TGTGCCAGCAGCCCGGGACTAGCGGGAGTCAGAGAGACCCAGTACTTC.

This clonotype was observed a few times. The chain joins TRBV7-6 to TRBJ2-1; no definite D call. Germline V gives CDR1 SGHVS, CDR2 FNYEAQ. Trimming took off 0 bases at V and 8 bases at J, with 8 bases between the two ends. The CDR3 is 13 residues long. CDR3 sequence: CASSLAPRDEQFF. In DNA form, the CDR3 reads TGTGCCAGCAGCTTAGCGCCCCGGGATGAGCAGTTCTTC. The variable domain in full, with the rest retrieved from reference TRBV7-6 and TRBJ2-1, is GAGVSQSPRYKVTKRGQDVALRCDPISGHVSLYWYRQALGQGPEFLTYFNYEAQQDKSGLPNDRFSAERPEGSISTLTIQRTEQRDSAMYRCASSLAPRDEQFFGPGTRLTVL.

This clonotype was observed a few times. An end of the junction differs from the germline gene, which may be a read error. V is TRBV4-1 and J is TRBJ1-2; D is possibly TRBD1 (6 bases). The CDR3 totals 16 residues. Germline loops: CDR1 MGHRA, CDR2 YSYEKL. CDR3 sequence (DNA): TGTGCCAGCAGCCAAGAGGGGACAAGGAAGCACTATGGCTACACCTTC. Encoded protein: CASSQEGTRKHYGYTF.

This clonotype was seen many times. Germline is not matched at one junction end, which may reflect a read error. The chain employs TRBV12-3 or TRBV12-4 and TRBJ2-7, with D possibly TRBD2 on 5 matching bases. This CDR3 is built from 14 residues. The CDR3 coding sequence is TGTGCCAGCAGCTTAGACCGGGGTCCGTACGAGCAGTACTTC. It translates to CASSLDRGPYEQYF.

V is TRBV5-4 and J is TRBJ2-7; 10 bases line up with TRBD2. CDR1 and CDR2 (germline): SGHNT, YYREEE (reference sequence). This CDR3 contains 16 residues. The trim removed 2 bases at V and 0 bases at J, leaving 5 bases unmatched. As DNA, the CDR3 is TGTGCCAGCAGCTTACTAGCGGGACAGATCTCCTACGAGCAGTACTTC. As protein: CASSLLAGQISYEQYF.

This clonotype was found many times. The J gene is TRBJ1-6, the V gene TRBV7-2; a weak D match, TRBD1 (5 bases). The CDR3 covers 14 residues. In germline, CDR1 is SGHTA, CDR2 FQGNSA. V was shortened by 5 bases and J by 9 bases, with 14 bases between the two germline ends. CDR3 protein: CASSLRDPGSPLHF. DNA for the CDR3: TGTGCCAGCAGCCTCCGGGACCCTGGTTCACCCCTCCACTTT.

This clonotype has a count of ten or more. The rearrangement joins TRBV7-9 to TRBJ1-3; D gene ambiguous. Germline CDR1 SEHNR, CDR2 FQNEAQ (reference sequence). The CDR3 is 14 residues long. Trimming removed 6 bases from V and 0 bases from J, with 9 bases in between. CDR3 loop: CASSTEASGNTIYF. DNA of the CDR3: TGTGCCAGCAGTACGGAAGCCTCTGGAAACACCATATATTTT.

The chain couples TRBV7-6 to TRBJ1-1; D remains ambiguous. The CDR3 spans 12 residues. Germline V lookup: CDR1 SGHVS, CDR2 FNYEAQ. The V and J ends lost 2 bases and 7 bases respectively, with 8 bases between them. The CDR3 DNA is TGTGCCAGCAGCTTATGGAGGGATGAAGCTTTCTTT. Its protein is CASSLWRDEAFF.

CDR3 nucleotides: TGTGCCAGCAGCTTAGACACAGGGAGCTCCTACAATGAGCAGTTCTTC. It specifies CASSLDTGSSYNEQFF. The rearrangement uses TRBV11-2 and TRBJ2-1; a weak D match, TRBD1 (6 bases). CDR1 SGHAT and CDR2 FQNNGV come from the germline V gene. The CDR3 has 16 residues. The V end lost 0 bases, the J end lost 0 bases, and 9 bases lay between the germline ends.

The CDR3 here is CASSDPRLSTDTQYF. CDR3 sequence (DNA): TGTGCCAGCAGCGACCCCCGACTCTCCACAGATACGCAGTATTTT. This sequence joins TRBV7-8 and TRBJ2-3; D uncertain. Germline-derived CDR1 and CDR2 are SGHVS and FQNEAQ. Trimming stripped 5 bases from V and 2 bases from J, with 14 bases between. There are 15 residues in the CDR3.

The genes are TRBV28 and TRBJ2-7; perhaps D is TRBD1 or TRBD2 (6 bases each). Germline V lookup: CDR1 MDHEN, CDR2 SYDVKM. This CDR3 is 18 amino acids long. The V gene lost 2 bases and the J gene lost 0 bases, with 20 bases spanning the gap. The CDR3 loop is CASSLTLRGGGYSYEQYF. CDR3 nucleotides: TGTGCCAGCAGTTTAACACTACGTGGAGGGGGATACTCCTACGAGCAGTACTTC. Together with reference TRBV28 and TRBJ2-7, the CDR3 gives the full variable domain: DVKVTQSSRYLVKRTGEKVFLECVQDMDHENMFWYRQDPGLGLRLIYFSYDVKMKEKGDIPEGYSVSREKKERFSLILESASTNQTSMYLCASSLTLRGGGYSYEQYFGPGTRLTVT.

V is TRBV12-3 or TRBV12-4 and J is TRBJ2-4; D call uncertain. Trimming left V 6 bases short and J 1 base short, with 16 bases between. The CDR3 length is 16 residues. This CDR3 is CASSPRPPGAKNIQYF. As DNA, the CDR3 is TGTGCCAGCAGCCCCAGACCCCCCGGGGCCAAAAACATTCAGTACTTC.

Only a few counts were recorded for this clonotype. This sequence joins TRBV7-8 and TRBJ1-2; TRBD1 agrees at 9 bases. The CDR3 is made up of 15 amino acids. J was trimmed by 8 bases and V by 5 bases; bases with no gene match: 12. The V gene's germline CDR1 is SGHVS and CDR2 FQNEAQ. CDR3 in amino acids: CASSPDTRTGEGYTF. The DNA of the CDR3 is TGTGCCAGCAGCCCCGATACCAGGACAGGGGAGGGCTACACCTTC.

This chain joins TRBV12-3 or TRBV12-4 and TRBJ2-3; 13 nucleotides line up with TRBD2. The CDR3 extends over 17 amino acids. Trimming cost V 1 base and J 3 bases; bases outside gene matches: 4. As DNA, the CDR3 is TGTGCCAGCAGTTTAGGTCCGGGACTAGCGGGAACAGATACGCAGTATTTT. This gives the protein CASSLGPGLAGTDTQYF.

This chain uses TRBV7-8 with TRBJ1-5; TRBD1 might be the D (5 bases). CDR1 is SGHVS and CDR2 is FQNEAQ in the germline V gene. There are 14 residues in the CDR3. V lost 4 bases and J 6 bases, leaving 13 bases between the germline ends. The CDR3 region has the DNA TGTGCCAGCAGCTCGGGGGGGGACGGTCAGCCCCAGCATTTT. It specifies CASSSGGDGQPQHF. Full variable domain (remainder filled in from reference TRBV7-8 and TRBJ1-5): GAGVSQSPRYKVAKRGQDVALRCDPISGHVSLFWYQQALGQGPEFLTYFQNEAQLDKSGLPSDRFFAERPEGSVSTLKIQRTQQEDSAVYLCASSSGGDGQPQHFGDGTRLSIL.

The sample holds many counts of this clonotype. The chain uses TRBV7-8 and TRBJ2-3; 7 bases line up with TRBD2. V gave up 1 base and J gave up 2 bases; unmatched junction bases: 6. CDR3 length: 16 residues. Germline V gene lookup returns CDR1 SGHVS and CDR2 FQNEAQ. Written as DNA, the CDR3 is TGTGCCAGCAGCTTAGACAGCGGGGACCTCACAGATACGCAGTATTTT. Translating it yields CASSLDSGDLTDTQYF. The whole variable domain, filled in from reference TRBV7-8 and TRBJ2-3, reads GAGVSQSPRYKVAKRGQDVALRCDPISGHVSLFWYQQALGQGPEFLTYFQNEAQLDKSGLPSDRFFAERPEGSVSTLKIQRTQQEDSAVYLCASSLDSGDLTDTQYFGPGTRLTVL.

The rearrangement uses TRBV9 and TRBJ2-7; D uncertain. Trimming shortened V by 3 bases and J by 6 bases, and 13 bases separated the two germline ends. Germline assignment: CDR1 SGDLS and CDR2 YYNGEE. CDR3 length: 13 amino acids. The CDR3 is CASSEGALGEQYF. The CDR3 DNA reads as TGTGCCAGCAGCGAAGGTGCATTGGGCGAGCAGTACTTC. Full variable domain (outside the CDR3, taken from reference TRBV9 and TRBJ2-7): DSGVTQTPKHLITATGQRVTLRCSPRSGDLSVYWYQQSLDQGLQFLIQYYNGEERAKGNILERFSAQQFPDLHSELNLSSLELGDSALYFCASSEGALGEQYFGPGTRLTVT.

V and J are TRBV7-9 and TRBJ2-7; tentatively, D is TRBD1 (6 bases). The V end lost 1 base, the J end lost 6 bases, and 25 bases lay between the germline ends. The germline V gene encodes CDR1 SEHNR and CDR2 FQNEAQ (reference sequence). CDR3 size: 18 residues. The CDR3 DNA reads as TGTGCCAGCAGCTTAGTTCTCTACAGGGCGACGGACGACATCGAGCAGTACTTC. Translated: CASSLVLYRATDDIEQYF.

This clonotype was recorded many times. The rearrangement uses TRBV7-2 and TRBJ1-6, with TRBD1 identical over 7 bases. The J segment lost 10 bases and the V segment lost 5 bases, leaving 11 bases of the junction unmatched. CDR1 is SGHTA and CDR2 is FQGNSA in the germline V gene. CDR3 size: 15 residues. CDR3 in DNA: TGTGCCAGCAGCCAACGACAGGGATTAGAATCACCCCTCCACTTT. Its translation is CASSQRQGLESPLHF.

The rearrangement uses TRBV6-8 and TRBJ2-3; D is possibly TRBD1 or TRBD2 (5 bases each). Looked up from germline, CDR1 is MNHGY and CDR2 is SAAAGT. The CDR3 is 15 amino acids. Trimming stripped 7 bases from V and 2 bases from J, with 16 bases between. Written as DNA, the CDR3 is TGTGCCAGCAAAGAGGGACCTAGCCCCACAGATACGCAGTATTTT. Amino acid sequence: CASKEGPSPTDTQYF.

This clonotype showed up many times. V and J are TRBV12-3 or TRBV12-4 and TRBJ2-7; 7 bases map to TRBD2. The length of the CDR3 is 14 residues. V shed 3 bases, J shed 4 bases, and the junction held 6 bases outside the gene matches. The CDR3 nucleotides are TGTGCCAGCAGTTTTTCTAGCGGCGGGTACGAGCAGTACTTC. It specifies CASSFSSGGYEQYF.

This clonotype was counted ten times or more. The chain links TRBV4-1 to TRBJ2-7; D not certain. Trimming removed 0 bases at V and 0 bases at J, with 12 bases between. In germline, CDR1 is MGHRA, CDR2 YSYEKL. The CDR3 runs to 16 residues. CDR3 residues: CASSQEAQQSSYEQYF. CDR3 nucleotides: TGCGCCAGCAGCCAAGAGGCCCAACAAAGCTCCTACGAGCAGTACTTC.

This chain uses TRBV27 with TRBJ2-3; 13 bases map to TRBD2. Germline V gene sequence: CDR1 MNHEY, CDR2 SMNVEV (reference sequence). This CDR3 contains 15 residues. With V trimmed by 7 bases and J by 6 bases, 7 bases remained unmatched. The CDR3 coding sequence is TGTGCCAGCACCTTGACTAGCGGGAGGCTGGATACGCAGTATTTT. Translation gives CASTLTSGRLDTQYF.

This clonotype was observed a handful of times. This chain links TRBV7-8 with TRBJ1-6, with TRBD1 identical over 10 bases. There are 20 residues in the CDR3. The V and J ends lost 4 bases and 0 bases, in that order; junction bases with no gene match: 12. From germline, CDR1 is SGHVS and CDR2 FQNEAQ. Here the CDR3 reads CASSSRTGGYTSSYNSPLHF. DNA of the CDR3: TGTGCCAGCAGCTCCCGGACAGGGGGATATACTAGCTCCTATAATTCACCCCTCCACTTT.